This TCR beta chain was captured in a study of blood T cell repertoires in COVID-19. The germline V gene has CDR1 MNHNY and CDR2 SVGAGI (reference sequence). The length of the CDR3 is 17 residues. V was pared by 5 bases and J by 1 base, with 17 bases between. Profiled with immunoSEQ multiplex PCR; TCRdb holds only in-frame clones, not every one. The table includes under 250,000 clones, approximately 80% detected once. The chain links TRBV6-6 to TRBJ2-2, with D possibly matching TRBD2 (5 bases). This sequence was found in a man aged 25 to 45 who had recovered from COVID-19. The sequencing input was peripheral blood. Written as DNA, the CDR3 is TGTGCCAGCAGTCCAGACCTAGGACGGGGGAACACCGGGGAGCTGTTTTTT. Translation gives CASSPDLGRGNTGELFF.